One sample yielded the 29 T cell receptor beta chains listed below, sequenced in a study of T-cell reconstitution after alpha-beta-depleted transplantation in children. As it was prepared, the TCRbeta library received unique molecular identifiers. TCRdb re-called the PCR reads with MiXCR, one entry per CDR3 protein. Here the sample spans approximately 630,000 distinct CDR3 sequences, under 15% being singletons. The material was PBMCs, obtained before TCRalphabeta/CD19-depleted stem cell transplant. Receptors were obtained from a girl between 2 and 10 years old with congenital amegakaryocytic thrombocytopenia, due to receive a stem cell transplant.

This clonotype was detected ten times or more. The CDR3 DNA is TGTGCCAGCAGCTCCCCCATGGGTGATAGAATTAATGAAAAACTGTTTTTT. This codes for CASSSPMGDRINEKLFF. The chain carries TRBV7-9 and TRBJ1-4; no reliable D call. V was trimmed by 4 bases and J by 4 bases, leaving 19 bases between them. The CDR3 is 17 amino acids. In germline, CDR1 is SEHNR, CDR2 FQNEAQ (reference sequence).

Many counts were recorded for this clonotype. The chain employs TRBV15 and TRBJ1-6, with D hard to call. Trimming removed 4 bases at V and 1 base at J, with 5 bases between. Per the germline V gene, CDR1 is LNHNV and CDR2 is YYDKDF (reference sequence). This CDR3 spans 14 amino acids. The CDR3 protein is CATSIRSYNSPLHF. CDR3 in DNA: TGTGCCACCAGCATCCGGTCCTATAATTCACCCCTCCACTTT.

The rearrangement uses TRBV20-1 and TRBJ2-7; 10 bases fit TRBD1. Germline V gene sequence: CDR1 DFQATT, CDR2 SNEGSKA (reference sequence). The junction had 4 bases not matched to a gene; V was cut back by 3 bases and J by 2 bases. The CDR3 runs to 14 residues. The CDR3 sequence: CSASPTGGPYEQYF. The CDR3 nucleotides read TGCAGTGCTAGTCCGACAGGGGGCCCCTACGAGCAGTACTTC.

In this sample, this clonotype turned up many times. The CDR3 region is CASRDRIHEQFF. CDR3 sequence (DNA): TGTGCCAGCAGGGACAGGATACATGAGCAGTTCTTC. V usage is TRBV2 and J usage is TRBJ2-1; 7 bases are a match to TRBD1. The V gene end was trimmed by 6 bases and the J gene end by 8 bases; junction bases not matched to a gene: 4. CDR3 length: 12 residues. The germline V gene encodes CDR1 SNHLY and CDR2 FYNNEI. The variable domain in full, with the rest retrieved from reference TRBV2 and TRBJ2-1, is EPEVTQTPSHQVTQMGQEVILRCVPISNHLYFYWYRQILGQKVEFLVSFYNNEISEKSEIFDDQFSVERPDGSNFTLKIRSTKLEDSAMYFCASRDRIHEQFFGPGTRLTVL.

This clonotype was counted at least ten times. The chain links TRBV7-6 to TRBJ2-3, with no clear D. The CDR3 covers 15 residues. Per germline, CDR1 SGHVS and CDR2 FNYEAQ. V dropped 4 bases and J dropped 1 base, with 12 bases sitting between them. The CDR3 loop reads CASSYLLSGTDTQYF. In DNA form, the CDR3 reads TGTGCCAGCAGCTACTTACTTTCCGGCACAGATACGCAGTATTTT.

This clonotype was seen repeatedly, ten times or more. V is TRBV20-1 and J is TRBJ2-4; no firm D call. The CDR3 has 11 residues. The germline V and J ends were trimmed by 2 bases and 9 bases, with 8 bases remaining between them. CDR1 DFQATT and CDR2 SNEGSKA come from the germline V gene (reference sequence). CDR3 loop: CSARTSLIQYF. The CDR3, as DNA: TGCAGTGCTAGAACCTCACTCATTCAGTACTTC.

A remark on this clonotype: A read error is possible here, since a much larger clone lies one base away. The chain combines TRBV29-1 with TRBJ2-7, with unresolved D. CDR1 is SQVTM, CDR2 ANQGSEA, per germline. The CDR3 totals 14 residues. The V end was cut by 1 base, the J end by 2 bases, with 12 bases between. The CDR3 region has the DNA TGCAGCGTTGAAGCTCCTGACAACCCCTACGAGCAGTACTTC. Translating it yields CSVEAPDNPYEQYF.

This clonotype was seen a handful of times. This rearrangement joins TRBV29-1 to TRBJ1-4, with a possible D match to TRBD1 (6 bases). Trimming pared 8 bases from V and 8 bases from J, leaving 12 bases between. The CDR3 runs 11 residues. Per the germline V gene, CDR1 is SQVTM and CDR2 is ANQGSEA. CDR3 protein: CSTLRGEKLFF. The CDR3 DNA reads TGCAGCACACTCAGGGGAGAAAAACTGTTTTTT.

This clonotype was counted a few times. V gene TRBV10-3 combines with J gene TRBJ2-5, with D perhaps matching TRBD1 or TRBD2 (5 bases each). Trimming removed 4 bases at V and 2 bases at J, with 11 bases between. The germline V gene has CDR1 ENHRY and CDR2 SYGVKD. The CDR3 sequence is 14 residues long. CDR3 residues: CAISAGTNQETQYF. As DNA, the CDR3 is TGTGCCATCAGTGCCGGGACCAATCAAGAGACCCAGTACTTC.

Many counts were recorded for this clonotype. The V call is TRBV20-1, the J call TRBJ2-7; the D call may be TRBD1 or TRBD2 (5 bases each). This CDR3 contains 14 residues. From germline, CDR1 is DFQATT and CDR2 SNEGSKA (reference sequence). V lost 3 bases and J lost 7, with 19 bases in between. As DNA, the CDR3 is TGCAGTGCTAGGTTTGTGGGACGCCCTAGGGAGCAGTACTTC. This encodes CSARFVGRPREQYF.

V is TRBV19 and J is TRBJ2-3, with no clear D. This CDR3 has 14 amino acids. V shed 4 bases and J shed 0 bases, with 8 bases lying between them. Per the germline V gene, CDR1 is LNHDA and CDR2 is SQIVND (reference sequence). CDR3 in amino acids: CASSRLESTDTQYF. The CDR3 DNA reads TGTGCCAGTAGTAGGCTGGAGAGCACAGATACGCAGTATTTT.

This chain links TRBV27 with TRBJ1-3; no firm D call. This CDR3 comprises 15 residues. V lost 5 bases, J lost 4 bases, and 15 bases lay in between. Germline V CDR1 and CDR2: MNHEY, SMNVEV (reference sequence). The CDR3 nucleotides are TGTGCCAGCAGTCGCATAGCGGGTAAAGGAAACACCATATATTTT. Its translation is CASSRIAGKGNTIYF.

This clonotype was seen ten or more times. J is TRBJ1-5 and V is TRBV20-1; no reliable D call. CDR3 length equals 14 residues. V lost 5 bases and J 3 bases, leaving 14 bases between the germline ends. The germline V gene has CDR1 DFQATT and CDR2 SNEGSKA (reference sequence). CDR3 in DNA: TGCAGTGCTCTAATGAGCAGTTCCAATCAGCCCCAGCATTTT. Amino acid sequence: CSALMSSSNQPQHF.

The chain uses TRBV7-2 and TRBJ2-3; TRBD2 might be the D (6 bases). The CDR3 extends over 15 amino acids. V was clipped by 2 bases and J by 6 bases, with 15 bases between them. Germline-derived CDR1 and CDR2 are SGHTA and FQGNSA. The chain's CDR3 is CASSLNPGVGDTQYF. The CDR3 bases are TGTGCCAGCAGCTTAAACCCGGGAGTCGGTGATACGCAGTATTTT.

This clonotype was recorded many times. This chain connects TRBV7-9 to TRBJ1-1; D gene ambiguous. Germline CDR1 is SEHNR and CDR2 is FQNEAQ (reference sequence). The CDR3 covers 13 residues. V lost 1 base to trimming and J lost 3 bases, with 6 bases between them. The CDR3 loop reads CASSLVVDTEAFF. The CDR3 region has the DNA TGTGCCAGCAGCTTAGTCGTTGACACTGAAGCTTTCTTT.

The V gene is TRBV6-1, the J gene TRBJ1-5; D possibly corresponds to TRBD1 (5 bases). Germline values: CDR1 MNHNS, CDR2 SASEGT. The CDR3 covers 14 residues. The V end was cut by 8 bases, the J end by 1 base, with 12 bases between. DNA for the CDR3: TGTGCCAGCCTAAGGCAGGGAAGCAATCAGCCCCAGCATTTT. Protein product: CASLRQGSNQPQHF.

This clonotype was recorded at least ten times. The CDR3 bases are TGTGCCAGCGGGGGAGGATTTCGACCCCTCCACTTT. This translates into CASGGGFRPLHF. The chain joins TRBV6-5 to TRBJ1-6; perhaps TRBD1 as D (5 bases). The CDR3 covers 12 residues. Germline CDR1 and CDR2: MNHEY and SVGAGI. V shed 8 bases and J shed 12 bases, with 14 bases lying between them.

This clonotype was counted at least ten times. The chain combines TRBV5-1 with TRBJ1-3, with D possibly TRBD1 on 6 matching bases. V dropped 4 bases and J dropped 0 bases, with 11 bases sitting between them. The germline CDR1 and CDR2 sequences are SGHRS and YFSETQ. The CDR3 length is 15 residues. The CDR3 here is CASSRDTSSGNTIYF. DNA for the CDR3: TGCGCCAGCAGCAGGGACACCAGCTCTGGAAACACCATATATTTT.

The chain joins TRBV20-1 to TRBJ2-1; 8 bases align to TRBD2. Trimming removed 6 bases from V and 6 bases from J; junction bases left unmatched: 10. Germline CDR1 is DFQATT and CDR2 is SNEGSKA (reference sequence). This CDR3 has 14 amino acids. The CDR3 is CSASRAGVSNEQFF. In DNA, the CDR3 is TGCAGTGCAAGCAGAGCGGGAGTATCCAATGAGCAGTTCTTC.

This clonotype has ten or more counts. The chain joins TRBV11-2 to TRBJ2-1; D might be TRBD2 (7 bases). The V gene lost 2 bases and the J gene lost 1 base, with 12 bases spanning the gap. The CDR3 contains 16 residues. Germline CDR1 SGHAT, CDR2 FQNNGV. CDR3 sequence reads: CASSLRGGDSYNEQFF. CDR3 in DNA: TGTGCCAGCAGCTTAAGAGGGGGGGATTCCTACAATGAGCAGTTCTTC.

This clonotype showed up many times. J is TRBJ2-1 and V is TRBV5-1; possibly TRBD1 for D (6 bases). From germline, CDR1 is SGHRS and CDR2 YFSETQ. The V and J ends lost 3 bases and 9 bases respectively, with 13 bases between them. The CDR3 covers 13 residues. The CDR3 bases are TGCGCCAGCAGCTGGATTAGACAGGCTGAGCAGTTCTTC. Amino acids: CASSWIRQAEQFF.

This clonotype appeared many times. CDR3 region: CASSLSANTEAFF. For the CDR3, the DNA is TGCGCCAGCAGCTTGTCAGCAAACACTGAAGCTTTCTTT. The chain couples TRBV5-1 to TRBJ1-1; D call uncertain. CDR3 length: 13 amino acids. V was shortened by 1 base and J by 2 bases, with 6 bases between the two germline ends. Germline lookup yields CDR1 SGHRS and CDR2 YFSETQ.

The chain joins TRBV10-3 to TRBJ2-1; 12 bases agree with TRBD1. The CDR3 has 14 residues. The J segment lost 7 bases and the V segment lost 6 bases, leaving 4 bases of the junction unmatched. The V gene's germline CDR1 is ENHRY and CDR2 SYGVKD. The CDR3 DNA reads TGTGCCATCAGCGGGACAGGGGGCAAGAATGAGCAGTTCTTC. Its translation is CAISGTGGKNEQFF.

This clonotype was recorded a few times. The chain links TRBV28 to TRBJ1-4; D remains ambiguous. V gave up 3 bases and J gave up 13 bases, with 12 bases separating them. The V gene's germline CDR1 is MDHEN and CDR2 SYDVKM. This CDR3 contains 12 residues. CDR3 protein: CASSFGGVGLFF. The CDR3 bases are TGTGCCAGCAGTTTCGGCGGTGTAGGACTGTTTTTT.

This clonotype was counted a few times. The chain recombines TRBV2 with TRBJ2-2; 9 bases map to TRBD1. Germline V gives CDR1 SNHLY, CDR2 FYNNEI. The CDR3 extends over 16 amino acids. V gave up 7 bases and J gave up 8 bases; unmatched junction bases: 14. The CDR3 DNA is TGTGCCAGCACGAGTACAGGGGGCTTTCGTACTGGGGAGCTGTTTTTT. Translation gives CASTSTGGFRTGELFF.

The chain links TRBV29-1 to TRBJ2-7; possible D gene TRBD2, 6 bases. The CDR3 extends over 13 amino acids. The germline V and J ends were trimmed by 3 bases and 4 bases, with 13 bases remaining between them. Looked up from germline, CDR1 is SQVTM and CDR2 is ANQGSEA. DNA of the CDR3: TGCAGCGTTGAGGAGGCAGGGAGGTACGAGCAGTACTTC. Translating gives CSVEEAGRYEQYF.

This clonotype was seen ten or more times. V and J are TRBV28 and TRBJ2-2, with no clear D. The CDR3 is 14 residues long. Germline assignment: CDR1 MDHEN and CDR2 SYDVKM. V was shortened by 10 bases and J by 0 bases, with 12 bases between the two germline ends. CDR3 sequence (DNA): TGTGCCACCGCTGGGTATACGAACACCGGGGAGCTGTTTTTT. Translating gives CATAGYTNTGELFF. The full variable domain, with the rest looked up from reference TRBV28 and TRBJ2-2, is DVKVTQSSRYLVKRTGEKVFLECVQDMDHENMFWYRQDPGLGLRLIYFSYDVKMKEKGDIPEGYSVSREKKERFSLILESASTNQTSMYLCATAGYTNTGELFFGEGSRLTVL.

This clonotype occurred many times. This chain links TRBV20-1 with TRBJ1-4; D is uncertain. The CDR3 consists of 15 residues. Looked up from germline, CDR1 is DFQATT and CDR2 is SNEGSKA (reference sequence). With 0 bases removed from V and 0 bases from J, the gap between germline ends came to 8 bases. CDR3 in DNA: TGCAGTGCTAGAGATATTGGTGCAACTAATGAAAAACTGTTTTTT. Encoded protein: CSARDIGATNEKLFF.

Turning to this clonotype: This may be a read error: a much more frequent sequence differs by one nucleotide. The chain joins TRBV20-1 to TRBJ2-3; tentatively, D is TRBD1 (5 bases). The assigned J gene may be wrong: the sequence end matches TRBJ1-5 better. Per germline, CDR1 DFQATT and CDR2 SNEGSKA (reference sequence). The CDR3 has 12 amino acids. This CDR3 is CSRGTSLDTQHF. CDR3 DNA: TGCAGTAGAGGGACTAGCTTGGATACGCAGCATTTT.